This paragraph covers one TCR beta chain sequence. Antigen: not known. Using immunoSEQ multiplex PCR, the repertoire was profiled, and TCRdb retains in-frame clones only, with some absent. The data contain about 80,000 clones, approximately 85% of them singletons. The data were taken from a study of T cell responses to AZD1222 COVID-19 vaccine. The V and J ends lost 5 bases and 3 bases respectively, with 16 bases between them. This CDR3 is 15 amino acids long. Germline CDR1 MNHEY, CDR2 SVGAGI. Whole-study results and caveats: Possibly, clonal diversity was underestimated; donors were largely white British and included more females.

The material was peripheral blood, obtained 28 days after the second AZD1222 dose. This sequence was found in an adult who received the AZD1222 COVID-19 vaccine. The chain uses TRBV6-5 and TRBJ1-2, with D possibly matching TRBD1 (5 bases). CDR3 loop: CASSPGGQGDYGYTF. The CDR3 bases are TGTGCCAGCAGTCCGGGTGGGCAGGGTGACTATGGCTACACCTTC.